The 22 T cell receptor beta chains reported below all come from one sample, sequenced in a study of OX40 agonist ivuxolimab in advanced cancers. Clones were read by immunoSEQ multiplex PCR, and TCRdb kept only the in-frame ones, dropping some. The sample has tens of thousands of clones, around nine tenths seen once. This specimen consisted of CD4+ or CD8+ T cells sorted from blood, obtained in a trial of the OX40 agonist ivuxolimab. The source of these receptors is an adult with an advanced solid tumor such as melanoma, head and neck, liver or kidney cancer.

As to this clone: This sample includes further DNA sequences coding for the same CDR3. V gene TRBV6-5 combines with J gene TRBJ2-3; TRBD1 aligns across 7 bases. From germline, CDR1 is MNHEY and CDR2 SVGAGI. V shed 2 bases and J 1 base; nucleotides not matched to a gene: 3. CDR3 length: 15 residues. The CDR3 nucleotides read TGTGCCAGCAGTTACCGCGACAGGGGCACAGATACGCAGTATTTT. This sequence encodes CASSYRDRGTDTQYF.

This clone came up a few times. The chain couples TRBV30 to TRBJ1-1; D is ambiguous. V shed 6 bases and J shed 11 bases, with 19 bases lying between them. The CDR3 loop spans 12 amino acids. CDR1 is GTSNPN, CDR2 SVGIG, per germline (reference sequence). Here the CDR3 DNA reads TGTGCCTGCCAGGACGACCCCATGGGGGCTTTCTTT. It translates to CACQDDPMGAFF. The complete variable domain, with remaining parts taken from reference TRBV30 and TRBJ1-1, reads SQTIHQWPATLVQPVGSPLSLECTVEGTSNPNLYWYRQAAGRGLQLLFYSVGIGQISSEVPQNLSASRPQDRQFILSSKKLLLSDSGFYLCACQDDPMGAFFGQGTRLTVV.

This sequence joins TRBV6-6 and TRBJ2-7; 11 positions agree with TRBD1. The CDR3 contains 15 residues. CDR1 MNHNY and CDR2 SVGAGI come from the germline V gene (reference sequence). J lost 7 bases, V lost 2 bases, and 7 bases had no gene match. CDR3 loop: CASSYTGTGGSEQYF. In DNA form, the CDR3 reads TGTGCCAGCAGTTACACCGGGACAGGGGGGTCGGAGCAGTACTTC.

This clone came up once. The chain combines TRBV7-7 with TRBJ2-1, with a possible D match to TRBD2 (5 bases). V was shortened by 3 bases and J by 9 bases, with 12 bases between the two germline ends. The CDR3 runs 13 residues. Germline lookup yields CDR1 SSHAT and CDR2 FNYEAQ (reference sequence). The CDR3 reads CASSFDGVREQFF. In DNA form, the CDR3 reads TGTGCCAGCAGCTTTGACGGGGTGCGTGAGCAGTTCTTC.

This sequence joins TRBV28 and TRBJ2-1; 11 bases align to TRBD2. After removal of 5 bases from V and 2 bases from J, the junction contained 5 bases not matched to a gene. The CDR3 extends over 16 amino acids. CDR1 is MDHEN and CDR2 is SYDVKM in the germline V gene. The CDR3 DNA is TGTGCCAGCAGTCCTTTACTAGCGGGAGCCTACAATGAGCAGTTCTTC. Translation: CASSPLLAGAYNEQFF.

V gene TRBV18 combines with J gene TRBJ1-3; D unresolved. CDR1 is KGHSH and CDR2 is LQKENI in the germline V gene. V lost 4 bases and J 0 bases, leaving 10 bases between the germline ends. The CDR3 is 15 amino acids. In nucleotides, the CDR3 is TGTGCCAGCTCACATGACCCACTCTCTGGAAACACCATATATTTT. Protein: CASSHDPLSGNTIYF.

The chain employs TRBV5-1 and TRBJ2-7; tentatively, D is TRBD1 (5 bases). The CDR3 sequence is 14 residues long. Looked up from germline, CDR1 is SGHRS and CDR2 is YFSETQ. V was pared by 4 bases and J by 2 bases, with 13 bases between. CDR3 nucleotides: TGCGCCAGCAGCAAACAGGACACCGCCTACGAGCAGTACTTC. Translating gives CASSKQDTAYEQYF.

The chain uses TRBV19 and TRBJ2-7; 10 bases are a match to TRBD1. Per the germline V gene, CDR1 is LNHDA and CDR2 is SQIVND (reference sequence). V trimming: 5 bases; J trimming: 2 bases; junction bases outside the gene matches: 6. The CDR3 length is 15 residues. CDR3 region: CASSPWDRGTYEQYF. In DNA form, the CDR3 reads TGTGCCAGTAGTCCCTGGGACAGGGGTACCTACGAGCAGTACTTC.

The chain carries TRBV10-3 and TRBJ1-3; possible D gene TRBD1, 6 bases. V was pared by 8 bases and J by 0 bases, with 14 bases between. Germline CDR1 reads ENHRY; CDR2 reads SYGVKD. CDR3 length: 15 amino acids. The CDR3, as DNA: TGTGCCATCTCCTGGGACACTTACTCTGGAAACACCATATATTTT. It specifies CAISWDTYSGNTIYF.

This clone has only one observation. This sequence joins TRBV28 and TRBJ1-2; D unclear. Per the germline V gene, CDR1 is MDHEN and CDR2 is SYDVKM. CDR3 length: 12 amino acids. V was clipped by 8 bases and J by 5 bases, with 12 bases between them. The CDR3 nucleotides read TGTGCCAGCGAAATGACCAATTATGGCTACACCTTC. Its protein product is CASEMTNYGYTF.

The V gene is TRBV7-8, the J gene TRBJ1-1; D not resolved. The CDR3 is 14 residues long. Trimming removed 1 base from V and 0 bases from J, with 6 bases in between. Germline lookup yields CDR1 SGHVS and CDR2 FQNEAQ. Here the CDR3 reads CASSLEYMNTEAFF. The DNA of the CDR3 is TGTGCCAGCAGCTTAGAGTACATGAACACTGAAGCTTTCTTT.

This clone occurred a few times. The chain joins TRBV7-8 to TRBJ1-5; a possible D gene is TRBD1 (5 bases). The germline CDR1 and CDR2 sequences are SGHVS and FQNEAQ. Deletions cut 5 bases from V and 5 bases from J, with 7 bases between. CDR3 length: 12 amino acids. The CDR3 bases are TGTGCCAGCAGCAGGGGAGATCAGCCCCAGCATTTT. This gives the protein CASSRGDQPQHF.

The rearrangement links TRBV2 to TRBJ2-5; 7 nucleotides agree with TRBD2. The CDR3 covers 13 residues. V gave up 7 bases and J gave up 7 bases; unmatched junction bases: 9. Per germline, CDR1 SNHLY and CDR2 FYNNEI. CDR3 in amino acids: CASTRGEGPTQYF. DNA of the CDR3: TGTGCCAGCACCCGGGGGGAAGGACCGACCCAGTACTTC. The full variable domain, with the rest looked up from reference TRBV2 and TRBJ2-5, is EPEVTQTPSHQVTQMGQEVILRCVPISNHLYFYWYRQILGQKVEFLVSFYNNEISEKSEIFDDQFSVERPDGSNFTLKIRSTKLEDSAMYFCASTRGEGPTQYFGPGTRLLVL.

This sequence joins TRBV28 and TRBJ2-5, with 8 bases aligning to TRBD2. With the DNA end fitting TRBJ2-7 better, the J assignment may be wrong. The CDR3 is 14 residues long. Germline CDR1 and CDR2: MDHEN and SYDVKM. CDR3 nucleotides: TGTGCCACCGCCCTGGCGGGAGGCTCCTACGAGCAGTACTTC. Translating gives CATALAGGSYEQYF.

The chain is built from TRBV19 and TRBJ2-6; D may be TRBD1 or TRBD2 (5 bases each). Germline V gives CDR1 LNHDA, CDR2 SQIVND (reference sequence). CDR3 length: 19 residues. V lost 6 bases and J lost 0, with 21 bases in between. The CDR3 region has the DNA TGTGCCAGTAGCCCCATATCCCGGACTGGGGGCTCTGGGGCCAACGTCCTGACTTTC. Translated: CASSPISRTGGSGANVLTF.

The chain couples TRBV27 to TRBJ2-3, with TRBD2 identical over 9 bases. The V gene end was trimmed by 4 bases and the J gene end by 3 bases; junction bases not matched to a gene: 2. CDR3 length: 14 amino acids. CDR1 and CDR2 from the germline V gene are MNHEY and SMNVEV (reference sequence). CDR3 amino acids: CASSSLAGTDTQYF. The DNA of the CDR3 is TGTGCCAGCAGTTCCCTAGCGGGAACAGATACGCAGTATTTT.

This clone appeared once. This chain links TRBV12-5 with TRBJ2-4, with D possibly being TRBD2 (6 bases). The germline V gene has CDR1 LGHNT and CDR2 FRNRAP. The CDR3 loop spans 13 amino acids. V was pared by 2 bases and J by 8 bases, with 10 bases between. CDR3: CASGLSGSHIQYF. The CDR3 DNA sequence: TGTGCTAGTGGTTTGTCCGGGAGTCACATTCAGTACTTC. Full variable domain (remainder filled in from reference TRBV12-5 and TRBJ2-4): DARVTQTPRHKVTEMGQEVTMRCQPILGHNTVFWYRQTMMQGLELLAYFRNRAPLDDSGMPKDRFSAEMPDATLATLKIQPSEPRDSAVYFCASGLSGSHIQYFGAGTRLSVL.

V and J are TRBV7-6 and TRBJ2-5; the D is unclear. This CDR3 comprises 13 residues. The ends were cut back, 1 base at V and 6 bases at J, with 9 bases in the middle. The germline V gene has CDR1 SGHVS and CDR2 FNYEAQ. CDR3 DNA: TGTGCCAGCAGCTTAGGAGGAACCAAGACCCAGTACTTC. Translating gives CASSLGGTKTQYF.

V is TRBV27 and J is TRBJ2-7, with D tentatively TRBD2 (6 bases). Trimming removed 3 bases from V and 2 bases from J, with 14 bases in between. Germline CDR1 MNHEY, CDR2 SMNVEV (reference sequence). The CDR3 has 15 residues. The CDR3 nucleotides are TGTGCCAGCAGTTTTGGTGGAGGGCCGACCTACGAGCAGTACTTC. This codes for CASSFGGGPTYEQYF.

For the CDR3, the DNA is TGTGCCAGCAGTGAAGAGGGCCAGGCGGGATTCTACAATGAGCAGTTCTTC. It encodes CASSEEGQAGFYNEQFF. V is TRBV6-1 and J is TRBJ2-1, with D maybe TRBD2 (6 bases). This CDR3 region has 17 residues. V was trimmed by 1 base and J by 3 bases, leaving 16 bases between them. Germline CDR1 MNHNS, CDR2 SASEGT.

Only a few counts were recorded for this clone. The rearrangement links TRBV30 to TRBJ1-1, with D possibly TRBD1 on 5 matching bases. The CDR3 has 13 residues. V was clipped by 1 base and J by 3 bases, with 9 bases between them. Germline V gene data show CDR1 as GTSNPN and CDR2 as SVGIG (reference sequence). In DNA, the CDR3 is TGTGCCTGGAGTGCAGGGATGGACACTGAAGCTTTCTTT. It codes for CAWSAGMDTEAFF. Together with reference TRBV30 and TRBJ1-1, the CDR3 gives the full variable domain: SQTIHQWPATLVQPVGSPLSLECTVEGTSNPNLYWYRQAAGRGLQLLFYSVGIGQISSEVPQNLSASRPQDRQFILSSKKLLLSDSGFYLCAWSAGMDTEAFFGQGTRLTVV.

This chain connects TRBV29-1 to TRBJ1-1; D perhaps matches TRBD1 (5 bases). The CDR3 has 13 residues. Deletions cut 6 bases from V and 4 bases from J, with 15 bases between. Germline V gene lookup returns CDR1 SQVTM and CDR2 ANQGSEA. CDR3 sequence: CSVTRGSGTEAFF. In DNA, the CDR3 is TGCAGCGTAACTAGGGGATCGGGCACTGAAGCTTTCTTT.